This TCR beta chain was identified during a study of shared clonotypes between healthy human individuals. The table came from immunoSEQ multiplex PCR; TCRdb's copy has only in-frame clones and leaves some out. This sample has about 2 million clones, with approximately 94% found just once. With respect to this clone: The sample contains more than one DNA sequence encoding this CDR3.

Naivety among CD8 cells was defined by CD45RO negativity and positive CCR7 selection, thereby excluding terminally differentiated effector memory CD45RA+ cells. The sequenced sample was naive CD8+ T cells sorted from blood. This receptor was taken from a man younger than 35 in good health.

The CDR3 region is CASSQEAAYNEQFF. CDR3 nucleotide sequence: TGCGCCAGCAGCCAAGAGGCAGCCTACAATGAGCAGTTCTTC. V gene TRBV4-1 combines with J gene TRBJ2-1, with no clear D. The V end was cut by 0 bases, the J end by 2 bases, with 5 bases between. CDR3 length: 14 residues. The germline CDR1 and CDR2 sequences are MGHRA and YSYEKL.